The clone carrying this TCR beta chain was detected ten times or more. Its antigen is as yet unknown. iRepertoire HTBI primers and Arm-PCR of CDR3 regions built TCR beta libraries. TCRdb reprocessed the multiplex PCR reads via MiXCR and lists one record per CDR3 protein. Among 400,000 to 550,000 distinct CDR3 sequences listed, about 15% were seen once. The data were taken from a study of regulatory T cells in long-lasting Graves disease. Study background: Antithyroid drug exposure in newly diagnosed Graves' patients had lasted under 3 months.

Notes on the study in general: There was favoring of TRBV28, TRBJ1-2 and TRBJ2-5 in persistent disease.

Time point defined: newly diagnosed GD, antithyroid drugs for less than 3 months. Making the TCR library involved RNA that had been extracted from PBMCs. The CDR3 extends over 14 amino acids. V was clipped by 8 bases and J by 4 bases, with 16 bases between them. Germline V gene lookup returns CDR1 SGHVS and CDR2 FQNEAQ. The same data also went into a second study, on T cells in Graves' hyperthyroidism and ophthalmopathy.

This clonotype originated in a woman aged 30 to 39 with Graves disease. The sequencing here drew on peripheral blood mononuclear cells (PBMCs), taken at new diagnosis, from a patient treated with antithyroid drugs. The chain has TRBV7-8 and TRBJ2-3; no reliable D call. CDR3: CASQADPSPDTQYF. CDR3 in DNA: TGTGCCAGCCAGGCGGACCCGAGTCCAGATACGCAGTATTTT.